This TCR beta chain was captured by sequencing in a study of tumor-infiltrating lymphocytes in primary liver carcinoma (dated by TCRdb to about 2017). With respect to the entire study: Of the five patients, three men and two women aged 30 to 69 years, four had hepatocellular carcinoma and one had combined HCC and intrahepatic cholangiocarcinoma. The five patients had tumors of stage T1-T3 N0M0, with maximum diameters ranging from about 4.2 to 11 cm. Each sample produced about 3.5 to 7.13 million productive TCRbeta reads, and read depth showed no significant difference between tissue types. For each liver tumor, the study sampled five regions along with adjacent normal tissue and blood, and applied TCRbeta repertoire sequencing, expression microarrays and whole-exome sequencing. A total of 35 or so specimens from 5 patients went through TCRbeta repertoire sequencing, namely 25 tumor regions, 5 adjacent noncancerous liver tissues and 5 peripheral blood samples. The 20 to 25 tumor region samples were profiled with Agilent mRNA microarrays so that TCRbeta repertoire diversity could be related to the local molecular phenotype. High reproducibility was observed for the technical replicate repertoires, with mean shared-clone rates approximately 0.9 and correlation coefficients above 0.95. What the authors observed across the whole study: The study included only a few patients, and the authors note findings should be validated in a larger study. Bulk unsorted samples precluded comparing CD4+ and CD8+ T cell repertoires. Only roughly 8-24% of top clones appeared in all five regions of a tumor, which suggests that tumor-infiltrating T cells are spatially heterogeneous. Only the TCR beta chain was sequenced, so true repertoire diversity is likely underestimated because unpaired alpha chains were not captured. The top 250 clones made up a significantly larger repertoire fraction in tumors than in blood (p = 0.039). Pairs of tumor regions showed greater repertoire overlap (mean about 36%) than tumor-adjacent pairs (approximately 17%) or tumor-blood pairs (approximately 14%), which is consistent with antigen-driven expansion.

As concerns this clonotype: Its antigen is still unknown. No much larger clone exists at a distance of one base, and base qualities are not known.

Total RNA and DNA were co-extracted without cell sorting from roughly 20-30 mg of bulk tissue using the AllPrep DNA/RNA mini kit. Four to six patients with histopathologically diagnosed primary liver carcinoma underwent surgical resection in China between 2015 and 2016. Chronic HBV infection was present in the patients, and the patients were treatment-naive at sampling. Five spatially separated regions were sampled from each tumor: the superior, inferior, left-lateral and right-lateral poles, plus the tumor centre. More than 80% viable tumor cells were found by histology in every tumor sample. Each fresh piece of tumor and adjacent tissue was cut in two, with one half stored in RNAlater at -80 degrees C and the other half sent for histology. The germline V gene supplies CDR1 SGHTA and CDR2 FQGTGA. Clipping removes 3 bases from V and 9 bases from J, with 4 as the unmatched junction base count. CDR3 length: 14 amino acids, cysteine to phenylalanine. The CDR3 DNA has 42 bases and is translated from base 1.

TCRbeta-specific cDNA was reverse-transcribed from 500 ng total RNA using a constant-region primer and ProtoScript II reverse transcriptase. TCRbeta libraries were built with three nested multiplex PCR rounds, a slightly modified ARM-PCR procedure. Each of the first two PCR rounds ran for around 10 cycles using multiplex TRBV1-TRBV30 forward primers together with a Cbeta reverse primer. A final 25-cycle PCR with Deep VentR polymerase added sample barcodes and Illumina adapters. Amplicons of 200-500 bp were gel-purified with a QIAquick gel extraction kit before sequencing. The TCRbeta amplicons were sequenced with 250-bp paired-end reads on an Illumina HiSeq 2500. The authors processed their data as follows. Reads were quality-trimmed with Trimmomatic v0.33, and paired reads were merged with FLASH v1.2.11 to recover full CDR3 sequences. V, D and J germline segments were assigned to the rearranged TCRbeta sequences using MiGEC v1.2.1b. Clonotype statistics and Shannon-Wiener diversity indices were computed with VDJtools v1.0.0. To cut down on sampling bias, every analysis after diversity analysis relied on just the 250 most abundant clonotypes from each sample. Starting from the raw public reads, TCRdb applied fastp trimming at Q25, assembled clones with MiXCR and retained in-frame beta chains. Rows are unified per CDR3 protein, each entry keeping the most common DNA and genes. TCRdb's processing, not the study's, gives the V and J calls here. The sample data list 90,000 to 140,000 distinct CDR3 sequences, and approximately 82% of these were observed just once. Clones ranked in the top ten supply approximately 21% of the sample.

The sample was liver tumor tissue from sampling region 3. The cell subset or site label of this sample denotes: tumor region T3, left-lateral pole. The chain couples TRBV7-3 to TRBJ2-1; 11 bases in the middle match TRBD1. This receptor was taken from a man in his forties with primary liver carcinoma and hepatitis B virus infection. The DNA sequence is TGTGCCAGCAGCTTTAGGGACAGGGGGGGTGAGCAGTTCTTC. Translation gives CASSFRDRGGEQFF. When the CDR3 is completed using the reference TRBV7-3 and TRBJ2-1 genes on either side, the full variable domain is GAGVSQTPSNKVTEKGKYVELRCDPISGHTALYWYRQSLGQGPEFLIYFQGTGAADDSGLPNDRFFAVRPEGSVSTLKIQRTERGDSAVYLCASSFRDRGGEQFFGPGTRLTVL.